This TCR beta chain is from a study of blood T cell repertoires in COVID-19. The CDR3 length is 16 residues. The germline V and J ends were trimmed by 7 bases and 5 bases, with 21 bases remaining between them. In germline, CDR1 is LNHDA, CDR2 SQIVND (reference sequence). The assay was immunoSEQ multiplex PCR, and TCRdb's table has in-frame clones only and misses some. The sample yields about 46,000 clones, about 87% seen once. This sequence was found in a human donor in a cohort sampled during active COVID-19. The sequenced sample consisted of peripheral blood. The chain links TRBV19 to TRBJ2-1, with D possibly being TRBD2 (6 bases). The chain's CDR3 is CASNTPGVPPHNEQFF. DNA of the CDR3: TGTGCCAGTAATACCCCGGGAGTTCCACCTCACAATGAGCAGTTCTTC.